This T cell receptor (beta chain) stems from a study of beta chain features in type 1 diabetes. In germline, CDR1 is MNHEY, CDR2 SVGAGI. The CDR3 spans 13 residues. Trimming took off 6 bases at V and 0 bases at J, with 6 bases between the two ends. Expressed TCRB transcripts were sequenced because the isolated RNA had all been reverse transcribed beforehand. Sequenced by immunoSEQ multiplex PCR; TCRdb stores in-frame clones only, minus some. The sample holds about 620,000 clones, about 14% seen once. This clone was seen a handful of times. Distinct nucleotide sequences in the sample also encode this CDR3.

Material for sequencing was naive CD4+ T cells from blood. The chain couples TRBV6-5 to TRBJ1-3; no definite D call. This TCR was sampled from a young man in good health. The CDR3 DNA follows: TGTGCCAGCAGGACGGGCTCTGGAAACACCATATATTTT. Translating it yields CASRTGSGNTIYF.